This record concerns one T cell receptor beta chain sequence. The CDR3 loop spans 17 amino acids. With 4 bases clipped from V and 2 bases from J, the junction kept 11 bases outside the gene matches. The germline V gene encodes CDR1 SGHRS and CDR2 YFSETQ. This specimen belongs to a study of tissue T cells after allogeneic stem cell transplantation. The method was immunoSEQ multiplex PCR; TCRdb's version includes in-frame clones alone and lacks a portion of them. Of about 26,000 clones in the sample, about 90% were seen once. Sequenced material: blood, taken before transplantation. The chain carries TRBV5-1 and TRBJ2-2; 7 nucleotides agree with TRBD1. The source of this sequence is a male donor aged 60 or older who later had graft-versus-host disease after an allogeneic stem cell transplant. In DNA form, the CDR3 reads TGCGCCAGCAGCCGGACACCCGGGACAGCTAACACCGGGGAGCTGTTTTTT. Translation gives CASSRTPGTANTGELFF. Variable domain in full (rest from reference TRBV5-1 and TRBJ2-2): KAGVTQTPRYLIKTRGQQVTLSCSPISGHRSVSWYQQTPGQGLQFLFEYFSETQRNKGNFPGRFSGRQFSNSRSEMNVSTLELGDSALYLCASSRTPGTANTGELFFGEGSRLTVL.